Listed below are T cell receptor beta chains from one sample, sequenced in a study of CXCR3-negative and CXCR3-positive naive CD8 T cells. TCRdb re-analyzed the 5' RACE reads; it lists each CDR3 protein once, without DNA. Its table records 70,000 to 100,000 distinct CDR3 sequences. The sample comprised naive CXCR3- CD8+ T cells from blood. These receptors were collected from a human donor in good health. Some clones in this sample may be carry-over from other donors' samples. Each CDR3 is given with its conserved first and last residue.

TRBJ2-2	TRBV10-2	CASSLVEAGELFF
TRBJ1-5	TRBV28	CASSFEPFPNQPQHF
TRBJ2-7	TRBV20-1	CSARGEGTSDYEQYF
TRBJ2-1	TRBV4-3	CASSQRMGEDEQFF
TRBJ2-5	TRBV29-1	CSVEWRGGQETQYF
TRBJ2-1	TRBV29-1	CSVVMREGRNEQFF
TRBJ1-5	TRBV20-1	CSASWGLGQPQHF
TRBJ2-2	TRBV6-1	CASAGTHYWEIAGELFF
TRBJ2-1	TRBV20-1	CSARPHRQGSNEQFF
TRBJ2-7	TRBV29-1	CSVSQGPTYEQYF
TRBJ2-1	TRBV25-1	CASSDLAGREQFF
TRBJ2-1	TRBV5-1	CASSSDRGTYNEQFF
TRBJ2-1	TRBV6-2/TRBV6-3	CASTYTDYNEQFF
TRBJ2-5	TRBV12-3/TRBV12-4	CASSTVLAGEETQYF
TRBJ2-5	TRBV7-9	CASSLATVAGKETQYF
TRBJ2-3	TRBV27	CASSLDGGTTDTQYF
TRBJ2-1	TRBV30	CAWDTTGGAGDEQFF
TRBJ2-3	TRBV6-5	CASSYSFWRGADGISTDTQYF
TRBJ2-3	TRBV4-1	CASSQALGFSTDTQYF
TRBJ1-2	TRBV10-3	CAISELLGTDTRHGYTF
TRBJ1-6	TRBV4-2	CASSQEHRLNSPLHF
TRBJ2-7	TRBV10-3	CAISGGLAAEQYF
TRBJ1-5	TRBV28	CASSPPSSNQPQHF
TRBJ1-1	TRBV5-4	CASTKQPNTEAFF
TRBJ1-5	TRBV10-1	CASPGRVGQPQHF
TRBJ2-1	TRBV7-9	CASSYQALTYNEQFF
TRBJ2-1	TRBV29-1	CSVEKPSWNLAVEQFF
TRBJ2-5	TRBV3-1	CASSHKLFSETQYF
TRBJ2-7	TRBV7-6	CASSLGGQGYEQYF
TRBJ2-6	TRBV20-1	CSARDGNPSGANVLTF
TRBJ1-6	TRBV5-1	CASSFEGSPNSPLHF
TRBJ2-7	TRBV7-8	CASSLAGGPNEQYF
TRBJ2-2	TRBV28	CASRIPEGKYSGELFF
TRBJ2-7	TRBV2	CASSEEPLSTYEQYF
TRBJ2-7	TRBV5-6	CASSLEFGTRDFGQYF
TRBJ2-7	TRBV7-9	CASSLEGFYEQYF
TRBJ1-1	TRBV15	CATSDTGAEAFF
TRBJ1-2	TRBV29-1	CSAPGGATGTQTGYGYTF
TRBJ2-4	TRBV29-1	CSVPDLDGNIQYF
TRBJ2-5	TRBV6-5	CASSYSDRRQETQYF
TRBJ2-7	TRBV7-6	CASSRGPDWLYEQYF
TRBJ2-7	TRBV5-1	CASSPGREVNEQYF
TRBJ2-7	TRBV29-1	CSVEVAGGTSYEQYF
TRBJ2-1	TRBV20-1	CSARVGRGSYNEQFF
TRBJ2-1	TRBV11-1	CASSLGQGADNEQFF
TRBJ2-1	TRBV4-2	CASSQEAGGPDEQFF
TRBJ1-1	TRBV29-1	CSVTGLNTEAFF
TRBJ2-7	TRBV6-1	CASSVTGYEQYF
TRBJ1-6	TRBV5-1	CASTDGQGARGSPLHF
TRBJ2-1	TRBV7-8	CASNRLAGGNEQFF
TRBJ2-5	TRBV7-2	CASSLNWVEETQYF
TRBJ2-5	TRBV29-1	CSAGGGNQETQYF
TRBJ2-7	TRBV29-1	CSVEFREGLAYEQYF
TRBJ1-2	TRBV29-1	CSVVTGRGYTF
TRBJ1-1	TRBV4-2	CASSQEFWTGNTEAFF
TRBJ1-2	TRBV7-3	CASSPYTHRDGYTF